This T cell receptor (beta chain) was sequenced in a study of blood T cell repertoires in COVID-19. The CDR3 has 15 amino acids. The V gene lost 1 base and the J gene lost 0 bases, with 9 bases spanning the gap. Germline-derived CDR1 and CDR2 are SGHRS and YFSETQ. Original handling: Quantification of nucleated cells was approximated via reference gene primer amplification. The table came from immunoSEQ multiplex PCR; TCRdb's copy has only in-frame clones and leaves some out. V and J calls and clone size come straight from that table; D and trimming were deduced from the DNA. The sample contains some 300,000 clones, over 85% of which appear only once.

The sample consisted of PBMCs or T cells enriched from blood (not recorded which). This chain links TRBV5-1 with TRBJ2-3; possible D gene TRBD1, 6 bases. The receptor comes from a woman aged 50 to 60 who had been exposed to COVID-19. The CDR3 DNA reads TGCGCCAGCAGCTTGAACAGGGCTAGCACAGATACGCAGTATTTT. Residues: CASSLNRASTDTQYF.